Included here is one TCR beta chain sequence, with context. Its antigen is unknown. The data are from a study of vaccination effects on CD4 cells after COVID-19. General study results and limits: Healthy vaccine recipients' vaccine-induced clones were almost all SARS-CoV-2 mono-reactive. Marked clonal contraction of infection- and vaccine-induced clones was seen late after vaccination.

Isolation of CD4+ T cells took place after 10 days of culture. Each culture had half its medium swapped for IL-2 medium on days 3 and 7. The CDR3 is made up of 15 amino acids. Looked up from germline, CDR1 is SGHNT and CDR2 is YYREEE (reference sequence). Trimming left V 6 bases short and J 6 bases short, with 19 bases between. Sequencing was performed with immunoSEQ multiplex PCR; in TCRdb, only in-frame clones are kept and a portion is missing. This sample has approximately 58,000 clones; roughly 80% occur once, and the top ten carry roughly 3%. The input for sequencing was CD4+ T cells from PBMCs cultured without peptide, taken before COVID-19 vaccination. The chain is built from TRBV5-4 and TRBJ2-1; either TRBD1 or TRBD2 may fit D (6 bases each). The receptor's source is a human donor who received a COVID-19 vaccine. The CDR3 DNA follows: TGTGCCAGCACGCACAGACAGGAGGGAGGCAATGAGCAGTTCTTC. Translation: CASTHRQEGGNEQFF.